This TCR beta chain was captured in a study of blood T cell repertoires in COVID-19. The wider study: There were acute and convalescent COVID-19 samples, and they came from the United States, Italy and Spain. In each case, the material was cDNA or gDNA derived from T cells, B-cell-depleted T cells, or PBMCs.

CDR3 length: 15 amino acids. V lost 5 bases and J lost 5; bases outside the gene matches: 9. The germline V gene encodes CDR1 SGHTA and CDR2 FQGNSA. This table comes from immunoSEQ multiplex PCR, and its TCRdb copy is limited to in-frame clones, with some not included. The sample consists of about 120,000 clones, 60% to 85% of them appearing once. This TCR came from a man aged 70-80 years with acute or convalescent COVID-19. The sample was peripheral blood. This chain uses TRBV7-2 with TRBJ1-1, with 9 nucleotides matching TRBD1. As DNA, the CDR3 is TGTGCCAGCAGCCCTGGACAGGGGATTTTGACTGAAGCTTTCTTT. Its translation is CASSPGQGILTEAFF.